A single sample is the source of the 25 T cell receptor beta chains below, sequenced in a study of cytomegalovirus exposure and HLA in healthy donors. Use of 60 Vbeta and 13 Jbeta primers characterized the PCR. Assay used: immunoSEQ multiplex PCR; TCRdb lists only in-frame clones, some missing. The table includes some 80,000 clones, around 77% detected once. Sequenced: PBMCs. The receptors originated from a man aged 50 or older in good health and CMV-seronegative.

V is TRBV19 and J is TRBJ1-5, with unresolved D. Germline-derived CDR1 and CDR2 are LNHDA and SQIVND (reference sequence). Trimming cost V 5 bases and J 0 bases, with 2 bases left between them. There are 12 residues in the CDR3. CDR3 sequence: CASSYSNQPQHF. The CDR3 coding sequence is TGTGCCAGTAGTTATAGCAATCAGCCCCAGCATTTT.

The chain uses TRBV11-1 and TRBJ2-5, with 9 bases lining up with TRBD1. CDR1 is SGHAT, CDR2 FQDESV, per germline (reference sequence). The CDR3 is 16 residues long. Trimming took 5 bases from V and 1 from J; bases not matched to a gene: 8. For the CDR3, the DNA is TGTGCCAGCAGCCGCCCGGGACAGGGTTCCCAAGAGACCCAGTACTTC. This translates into CASSRPGQGSQETQYF.

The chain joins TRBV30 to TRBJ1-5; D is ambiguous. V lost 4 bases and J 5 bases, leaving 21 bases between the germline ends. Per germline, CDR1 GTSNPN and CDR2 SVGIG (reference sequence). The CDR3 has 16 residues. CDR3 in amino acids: CAWKAPGSPVDQPQHF. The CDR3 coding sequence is TGTGCCTGGAAGGCTCCGGGTAGCCCTGTGGATCAGCCCCAGCATTTT.

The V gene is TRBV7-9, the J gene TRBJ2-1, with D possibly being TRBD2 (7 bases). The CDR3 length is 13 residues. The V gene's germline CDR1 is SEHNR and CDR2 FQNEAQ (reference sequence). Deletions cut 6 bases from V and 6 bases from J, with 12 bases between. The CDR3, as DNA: TGTGCCAGCAGAGAGGGGGGGCCCAATGAGCAGTTCTTC. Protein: CASREGGPNEQFF.

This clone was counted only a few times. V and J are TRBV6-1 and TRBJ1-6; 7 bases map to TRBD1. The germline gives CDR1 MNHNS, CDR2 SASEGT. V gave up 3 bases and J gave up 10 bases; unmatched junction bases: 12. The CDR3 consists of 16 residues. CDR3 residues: CASSDHGQDVSSPLHF. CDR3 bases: TGTGCCAGCAGTGATCACGGACAGGACGTAAGCTCACCCCTCCACTTT.

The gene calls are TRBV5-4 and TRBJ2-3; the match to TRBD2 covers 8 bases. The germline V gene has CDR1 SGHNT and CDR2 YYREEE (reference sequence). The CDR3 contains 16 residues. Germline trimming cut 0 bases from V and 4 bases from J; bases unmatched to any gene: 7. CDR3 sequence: CASSLGNGGGADTQYF. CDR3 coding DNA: TGTGCCAGCAGCTTGGGTAACGGGGGGGGCGCAGATACGCAGTATTTT.

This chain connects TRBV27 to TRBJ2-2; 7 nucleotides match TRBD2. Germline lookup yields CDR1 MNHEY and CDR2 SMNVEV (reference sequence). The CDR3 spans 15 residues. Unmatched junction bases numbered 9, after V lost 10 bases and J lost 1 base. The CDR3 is CATCPGRENTGELFF. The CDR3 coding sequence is TGTGCCACTTGCCCGGGGAGGGAGAACACCGGGGAGCTGTTTTTT.

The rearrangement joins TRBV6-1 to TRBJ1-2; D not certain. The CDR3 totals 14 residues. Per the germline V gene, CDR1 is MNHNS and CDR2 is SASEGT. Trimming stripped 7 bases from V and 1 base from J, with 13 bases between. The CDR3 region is CASNSGSFNYGYTF. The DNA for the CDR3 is TGTGCCAGCAACTCCGGGAGTTTTAACTATGGCTACACCTTC.

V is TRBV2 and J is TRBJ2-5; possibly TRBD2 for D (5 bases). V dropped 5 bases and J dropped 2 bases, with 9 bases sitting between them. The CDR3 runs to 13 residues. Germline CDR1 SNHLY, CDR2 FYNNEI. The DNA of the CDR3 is TGTGCCAGCAGTAACTCGGGGCAAGAGACCCAGTACTTC. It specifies CASSNSGQETQYF.

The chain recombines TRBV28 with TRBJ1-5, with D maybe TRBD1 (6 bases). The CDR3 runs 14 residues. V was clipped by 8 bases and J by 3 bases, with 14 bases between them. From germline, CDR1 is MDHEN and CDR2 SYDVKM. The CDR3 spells CASGAGENNQPQHF. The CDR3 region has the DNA TGTGCCAGCGGGGCAGGGGAAAACAATCAGCCCCAGCATTTT. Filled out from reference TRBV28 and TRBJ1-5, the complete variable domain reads DVKVTQSSRYLVKRTGEKVFLECVQDMDHENMFWYRQDPGLGLRLIYFSYDVKMKEKGDIPEGYSVSREKKERFSLILESASTNQTSMYLCASGAGENNQPQHFGDGTRLSIL.

CDR3 nucleotide sequence: TGTGCCAGCAGCCGCTCATCCGGACAGCAAAACATTCAGTACTTC. This translates into CASSRSSGQQNIQYF. V and J are TRBV6-6 and TRBJ2-4; TRBD1 might be the D (6 bases). Germline V gene sequence: CDR1 MNHNY, CDR2 SVGAGI (reference sequence). The V and J ends lost 6 bases and 5 bases respectively, with 17 bases between them. The CDR3 sequence is 15 residues long.

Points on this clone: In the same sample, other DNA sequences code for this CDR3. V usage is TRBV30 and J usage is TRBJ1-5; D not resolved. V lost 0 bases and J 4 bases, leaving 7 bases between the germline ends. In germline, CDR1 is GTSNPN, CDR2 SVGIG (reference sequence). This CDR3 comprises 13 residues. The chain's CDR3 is CAWSVDNNQPQHF. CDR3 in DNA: TGTGCCTGGAGTGTAGACAATAATCAGCCCCAGCATTTT. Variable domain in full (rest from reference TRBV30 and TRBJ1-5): SQTIHQWPATLVQPVGSPLSLECTVEGTSNPNLYWYRQAAGRGLQLLFYSVGIGQISSEVPQNLSASRPQDRQFILSSKKLLLSDSGFYLCAWSVDNNQPQHFGDGTRLSIL.

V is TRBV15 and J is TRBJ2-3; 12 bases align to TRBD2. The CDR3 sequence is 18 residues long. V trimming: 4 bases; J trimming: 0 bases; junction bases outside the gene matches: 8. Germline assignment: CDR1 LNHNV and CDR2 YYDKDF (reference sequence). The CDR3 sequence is CATSTPTSGGASTDTQYF. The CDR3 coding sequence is TGTGCCACCAGCACTCCGACTAGCGGGGGAGCTAGCACAGATACGCAGTATTTT.

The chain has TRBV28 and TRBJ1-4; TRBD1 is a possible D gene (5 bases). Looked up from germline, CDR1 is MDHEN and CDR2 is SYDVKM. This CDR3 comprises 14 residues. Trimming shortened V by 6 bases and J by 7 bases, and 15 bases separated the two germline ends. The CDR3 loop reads CASSRAGGLEKLFF. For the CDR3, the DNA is TGTGCCAGCAGCCGAGCCGGGGGACTTGAAAAACTGTTTTTT.

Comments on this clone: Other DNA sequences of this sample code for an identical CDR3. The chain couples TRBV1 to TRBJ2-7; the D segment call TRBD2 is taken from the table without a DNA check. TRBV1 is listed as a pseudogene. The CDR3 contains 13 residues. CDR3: CTSSQDYVSSEYF. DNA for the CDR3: TGCACCAGCAGCCAAGATTACGTGAGTAGCGAGTATTTC.

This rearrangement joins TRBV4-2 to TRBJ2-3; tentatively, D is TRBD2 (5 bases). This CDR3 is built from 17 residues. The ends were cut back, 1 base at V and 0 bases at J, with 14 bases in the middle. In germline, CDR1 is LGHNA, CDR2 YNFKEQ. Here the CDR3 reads CASSQVRNGVSTDTQYF. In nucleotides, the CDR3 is TGTGCCAGCAGCCAAGTTCGGAACGGGGTTAGCACAGATACGCAGTATTTT.

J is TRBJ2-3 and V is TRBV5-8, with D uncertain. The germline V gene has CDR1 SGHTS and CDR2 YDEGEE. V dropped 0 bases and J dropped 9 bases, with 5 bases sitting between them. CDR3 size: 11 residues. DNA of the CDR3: TGTGCCAGCAGCTTGGAACTCACGCAGTATTTT. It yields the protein CASSLELTQYF.

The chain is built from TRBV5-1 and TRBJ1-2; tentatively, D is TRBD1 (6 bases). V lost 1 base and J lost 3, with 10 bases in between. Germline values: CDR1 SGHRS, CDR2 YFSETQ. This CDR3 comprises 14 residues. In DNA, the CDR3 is TGCGCCAGCAGCTTGACAGGGTACGACTATGGCTACACCTTC. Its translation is CASSLTGYDYGYTF.

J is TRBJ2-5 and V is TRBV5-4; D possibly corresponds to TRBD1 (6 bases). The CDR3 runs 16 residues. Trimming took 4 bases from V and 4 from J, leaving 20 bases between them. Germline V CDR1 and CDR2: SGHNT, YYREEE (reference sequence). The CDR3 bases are TGTGCCAGCAGCGAGGCCGGGACAAACGACGGAGAGACCCAGTACTTC. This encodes CASSEAGTNDGETQYF.

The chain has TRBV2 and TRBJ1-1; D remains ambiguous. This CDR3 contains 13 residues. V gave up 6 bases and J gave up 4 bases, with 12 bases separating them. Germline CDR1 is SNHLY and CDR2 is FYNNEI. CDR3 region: CASRGGWGTEAFF. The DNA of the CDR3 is TGTGCCAGCAGAGGAGGGTGGGGCACTGAAGCTTTCTTT. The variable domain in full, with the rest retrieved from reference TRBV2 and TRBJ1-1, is EPEVTQTPSHQVTQMGQEVILRCVPISNHLYFYWYRQILGQKVEFLVSFYNNEISEKSEIFDDQFSVERPDGSNFTLKIRSTKLEDSAMYFCASRGGWGTEAFFGQGTRLTVV.

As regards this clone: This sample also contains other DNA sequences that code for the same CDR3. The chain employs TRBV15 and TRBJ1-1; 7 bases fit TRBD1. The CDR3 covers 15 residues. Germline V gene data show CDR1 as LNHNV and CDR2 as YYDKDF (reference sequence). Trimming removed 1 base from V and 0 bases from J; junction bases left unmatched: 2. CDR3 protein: CATSRGDSLNTEAFF. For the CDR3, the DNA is TGTGCCACCAGCAGAGGGGACAGTTTGAACACTGAAGCTTTCTTT.

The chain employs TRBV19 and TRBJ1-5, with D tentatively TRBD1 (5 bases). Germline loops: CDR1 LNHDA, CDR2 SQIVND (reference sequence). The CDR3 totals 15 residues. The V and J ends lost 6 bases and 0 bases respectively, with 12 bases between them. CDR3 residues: CASRRGGDSNQPQHF. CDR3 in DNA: TGTGCCAGTAGGCGGGGGGGTGATAGCAATCAGCCCCAGCATTTT.

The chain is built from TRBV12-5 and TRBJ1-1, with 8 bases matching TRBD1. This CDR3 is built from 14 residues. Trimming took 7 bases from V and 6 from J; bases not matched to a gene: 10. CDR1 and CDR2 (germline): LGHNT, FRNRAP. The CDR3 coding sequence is TGTGCTAGTGCCTTGACAGGGGCCGTGGCTGAAGCTTTCTTT. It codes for CASALTGAVAEAFF.

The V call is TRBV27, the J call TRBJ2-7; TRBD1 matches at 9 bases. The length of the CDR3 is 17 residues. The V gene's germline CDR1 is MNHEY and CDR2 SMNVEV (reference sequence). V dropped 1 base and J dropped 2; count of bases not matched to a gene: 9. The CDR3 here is CASSLWGWDRVPYEQYF. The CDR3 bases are TGTGCCAGCAGTTTATGGGGCTGGGACAGGGTCCCCTACGAGCAGTACTTC.

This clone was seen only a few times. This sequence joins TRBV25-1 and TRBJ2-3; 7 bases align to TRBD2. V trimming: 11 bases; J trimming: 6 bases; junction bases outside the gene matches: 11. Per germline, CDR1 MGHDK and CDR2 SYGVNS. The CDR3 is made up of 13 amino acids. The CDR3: CAAGHPGGDTQYF. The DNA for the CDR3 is TGTGCCGCCGGCCATCCCGGGGGGGATACGCAGTATTTT.